The clone carrying this T cell receptor (beta chain) appeared a few times. As yet, its antigen is unknown. Trimming removed 5 bases at V and 8 bases at J, with 22 bases between. The CDR3 consists of 16 residues. Germline CDR1 and CDR2: SEHNR and FQNEAQ (reference sequence). This record belongs to a study of T cells after yellow fever vaccination. General study points: Across the CD4 and CD8 compartments, a small share of clonotypes was present in both.

Via MiXCR, TCRdb re-called the 5' RACE reads, giving one row per CDR3 protein. The table includes about 160,000 distinct CDR3 sequences, about a tenth detected once. Here the sequenced sample was CD8+ T cells sorted from PBMCs, taken 45 days after the yellow fever booster vaccination. The gene calls are TRBV7-9 and TRBJ1-5; D is possibly TRBD1 (6 bases). This TCR came from a man aged 18 to 30 who received the YFV17D yellow fever vaccine. The DNA of the CDR3 is TGTGCCAGCAGCCTTACGGGAGAACAGGGCCTTGAGCCCCAGCATTTT. Protein: CASSLTGEQGLEPQHF.